This T cell receptor beta chain was captured in a study of blood T cell repertoires in COVID-19. Germline V CDR1 and CDR2: MNHEY, SVGEGT. The CDR3 sequence is 15 residues long. Trimming pared 4 bases from V and 1 base from J, leaving 13 bases between. Sequencing was performed with immunoSEQ multiplex PCR; in TCRdb, only in-frame clones are kept and a portion is missing. The table includes tens of thousands of clones, 81% detected once. The sequence came from a man of 80 years or more with acute or convalescent COVID-19. The gene calls are TRBV6-2 or TRBV6-3 and TRBJ1-1; D possibly corresponds to TRBD1 (6 bases). Material: peripheral blood. Here the CDR3 DNA reads TGTGCCAGCAGTTCACTCGGGACACAGAACACTGAAGCTTTCTTT. Protein product: CASSSLGTQNTEAFF.